The entry below gives a single T cell receptor beta chain sequence along with its context. As yet, its antigen is unknown. These data come from a study of Graves' ophthalmopathy and Graves' hyperthyroidism. Notes on the study in general: Classification of ophthalmopathy versus stable hyperthyroidism by a 13-signature model yielded around 91% sensitivity and approximately 79% specificity.

Beta-chain TCR CDR3 regions were amplified from RNA transcripts. The first-round RT-PCR employed HTBI primers together with the Qiagen OneStep RT-PCR kit. A multiplex PCR was then performed as the second round. TCRdb itself ran the multiplex PCR reads through MiXCR, one entry per CDR3 protein. This sample has hundreds of thousands of distinct CDR3 sequences, with 22% found just once. Sequenced sample: peripheral blood. The source is a young woman with stable Graves' hyperthyroidism. Some clones in this sample may be carry-over from other donors' samples.

This chain's CDR3 is CATSRDFRDRGPYEQYF. The DNA for the CDR3 is TGTGCCACCAGCAGAGATTTCCGGGACAGGGGACCCTACGAGCAGTACTTC. The genes are TRBV15 and TRBJ2-7; 10 bases map to TRBD1. The CDR3 totals 17 residues. Germline V gives CDR1 LNHNV, CDR2 YYDKDF (reference sequence). V lost 0 bases and J lost 2; bases outside the gene matches: 7.